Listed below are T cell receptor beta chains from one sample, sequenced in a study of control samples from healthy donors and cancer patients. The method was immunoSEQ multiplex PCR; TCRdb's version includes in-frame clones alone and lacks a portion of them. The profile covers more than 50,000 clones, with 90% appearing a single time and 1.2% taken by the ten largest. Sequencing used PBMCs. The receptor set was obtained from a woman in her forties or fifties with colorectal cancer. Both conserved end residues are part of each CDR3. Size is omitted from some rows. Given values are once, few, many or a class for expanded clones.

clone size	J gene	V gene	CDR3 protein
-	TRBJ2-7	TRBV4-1	CASSKSGSSYEQYF
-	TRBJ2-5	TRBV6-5	CASSYSNGYQETQYF
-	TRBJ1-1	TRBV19	CARSPGPVEYTEAFF
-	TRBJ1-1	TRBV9	CASSVDVNTEAFF
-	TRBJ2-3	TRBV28	CASSLNTYSSNKRLGTQYF
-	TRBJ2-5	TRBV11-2	CASSLFAAPGETQYF
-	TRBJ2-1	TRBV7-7	CASSPRLTGSYNEQFF
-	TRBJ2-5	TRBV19	CASSITGVGETQYF
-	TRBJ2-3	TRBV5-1	CASSLGGIAGDTDTQYF
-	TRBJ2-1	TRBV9	CASSSLAGANNEQFF
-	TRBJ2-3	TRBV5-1	CASSLVGRGNTDTQYF
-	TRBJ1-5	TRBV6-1	CASSEGRFQLQPQHF
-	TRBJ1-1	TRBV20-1	CSARAIRGAFF
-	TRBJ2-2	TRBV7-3	CASSFPGGGTGELFF
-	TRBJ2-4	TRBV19	CASSMDDRRGARHYF
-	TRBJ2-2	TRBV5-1	CASSRSGGDTGELFF
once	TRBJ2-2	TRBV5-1	CASSGRLSGGPNFSLNTGELFF
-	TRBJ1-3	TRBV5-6	CASSLMAAGNTIYF
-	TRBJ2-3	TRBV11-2	CASSRNRDRGTDTQYF
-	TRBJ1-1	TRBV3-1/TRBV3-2	CASSPGKGWDTEAFF
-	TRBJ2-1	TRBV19	CASSMGSMGQGYNEQFF
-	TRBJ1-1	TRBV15	CATSRDRAAVLGTEAFF
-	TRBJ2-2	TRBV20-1	CSARVAGELFF
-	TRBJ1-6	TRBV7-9	CASSLGGRGVSPLHF
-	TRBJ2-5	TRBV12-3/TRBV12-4	CASMGPDGETQYF
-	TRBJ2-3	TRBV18	CASSLGGNTDTQYF
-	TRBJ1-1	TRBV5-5	CASSRLPGNTEAFF
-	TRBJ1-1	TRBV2	CASRQDQPNTEAFF
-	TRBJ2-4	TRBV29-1	CSVEDGAAARYF
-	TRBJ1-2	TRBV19	CASSFSIPGDYGYTF
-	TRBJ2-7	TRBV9	CASSVASSGEYEQYF
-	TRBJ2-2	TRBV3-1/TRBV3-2	CASSQDSATGELFF
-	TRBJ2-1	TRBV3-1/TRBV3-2	CASTRGRDGEQFF